The 8 T cell receptor beta chains presented below share a single source sample, sequenced in a study of shared clonotypes between healthy human individuals. Libraries were prepared by immunoSEQ multiplex PCR; TCRdb keeps only in-frame clonotypes and omits some of them. The sample gives some 2.4 million clones, 80% to 95% of which show up once; more than 0.35% is in the top ten. The sequencing input was naive CD4+ T cells from PBMCs. The subset denotes: CD45RA+ positively selected. Every receptor here comes from a man younger than 35 in good health. Some clones in this sample may be carry-over from other donors' samples.

The chain recombines TRBV28 with TRBJ2-2, with D possibly TRBD1 on 6 matching bases. The length of the CDR3 is 16 residues. V lost 3 bases to trimming and J lost 1 base, with 12 bases between them. The V gene's germline CDR1 is MDHEN and CDR2 SYDVKM. CDR3 in DNA: TGTGCCAGCAGTTTGTCCGGACAGATGAACACCGGGGAGCTGTTTTTT. This gives the protein CASSLSGQMNTGELFF.

The genes are TRBV5-1 and TRBJ2-5; tentative D call: TRBD2 (5 bases). From germline, CDR1 is SGHRS and CDR2 YFSETQ. The V gene lost 3 bases and the J gene lost 5 bases, with 17 bases spanning the gap. The length of the CDR3 is 15 residues. The CDR3, as DNA: TGCGCCAGCAGCTCGGCCCCGGGGTCGGCTGAGACCCAGTACTTC. It yields the protein CASSSAPGSAETQYF.

This sequence joins TRBV10-3 and TRBJ2-7; 7 bases map to TRBD2. Germline trimming cut 6 bases from V and 4 bases from J; bases unmatched to any gene: 9. The CDR3 has 14 amino acids. The V gene's germline CDR1 is ENHRY and CDR2 SYGVKD. CDR3 DNA: TGTGCCATCAGCGAAGGGACTACTTCTTACGAGCAGTACTTC. This encodes CAISEGTTSYEQYF.

This clone was observed a single time. The rearrangement uses TRBV10-3 and TRBJ2-5; D call uncertain. Trimming took 4 bases from V and 1 from J, leaving 10 bases between them. Germline CDR1 reads ENHRY; CDR2 reads SYGVKD. CDR3 length: 14 amino acids. CDR3 sequence reads: CAISGTVSQETQYF. DNA for the CDR3: TGTGCCATCAGTGGAACCGTGTCCCAAGAGACCCAGTACTTC.

A note on this clone: The same CDR3 can be traced to other DNA sequences in this sample. V and J are TRBV9 and TRBJ2-1; D remains ambiguous. Trimming removed 1 base from V and 2 bases from J, with 4 bases in between. The CDR3 is 13 residues long. CDR1 is SGDLS and CDR2 is YYNGEE in the germline V gene. Here the CDR3 reads CASSVSAYNEQFF. The DNA for the CDR3 is TGTGCCAGCAGCGTATCAGCCTACAATGAGCAGTTCTTC.

The chain recombines TRBV25-1 with TRBJ1-3, with D tentatively TRBD1 (5 bases). The CDR3 runs to 15 residues. Germline V lookup: CDR1 MGHDK, CDR2 SYGVNS. Deletions cut 4 bases from V and 1 base from J, with 11 bases between. CDR3 amino acids: CASSGGYKSGNTIYF. For the CDR3, the DNA is TGTGCCAGCAGTGGGGGGTATAAATCTGGAAACACCATATATTTT.

J is TRBJ1-5 and V is TRBV19; D ambiguous. V was pared by 3 bases and J by 0 bases, with 9 bases between. The length of the CDR3 is 15 residues. Per germline, CDR1 LNHDA and CDR2 SQIVND (reference sequence). The CDR3 nucleotides are TGTGCCAGTAGTATTACGGCGGATAGCAATCAGCCCCAGCATTTT. It translates to CASSITADSNQPQHF.

Points on this clone: This CDR3 is also generated by other DNA sequences in the sample. The chain carries TRBV28 and TRBJ2-2; D is unclear. This CDR3 has 11 residues. V was clipped by 5 bases and J by 4 bases, with 2 bases between them. Looked up from germline, CDR1 is MDHEN and CDR2 is SYDVKM. Written as DNA, the CDR3 is TGTGCCAGCAGTCGCACCGGGGAGCTGTTTTTT. Its protein product is CASSRTGELFF.